What follows are 2 T cell receptor beta chains derived from one specimen sequenced in a study of CD8 T cells in ankylosing spondylitis. Findings and caveats of the study: Seemingly distinctive of ankylosing spondylitis blood was a TCR beta motif formed by eight highly homologous variants.

These receptors lack a known antigen. Each CDR3 protein is one row after TCRdb ran MiXCR on the 5' RACE reads. The sample shows about 500,000 distinct CDR3 sequences, about an eighth of them seen only once. The sequenced sample was blood, either unsorted or a sorted T cell fraction (not recorded which). These receptors were taken from a male donor with ankylosing spondylitis.

This chain joins TRBV7-2 and TRBJ1-1; tentatively, D is TRBD1 (5 bases). The CDR3 length is 12 residues. Deletions cut 10 bases from V and 4 bases from J, with 13 bases between. CDR1 and CDR2 (germline): SGHTA, FQGNSA. The CDR3, as DNA: TGTGCCACCGTGGAGGGGTTCACTGAAGCTTTCTTT. Its protein is CATVEGFTEAFF.

The chain uses TRBV7-8 and TRBJ1-2; 7 bases line up with TRBD1. V gave up 5 bases and J gave up 10 bases; unmatched junction bases: 7. From germline, CDR1 is SGHVS and CDR2 FQNEAQ. The length of the CDR3 is 12 residues. The CDR3 reads CASSTTQGTYTF. CDR3 nucleotide sequence: TGTGCCAGCAGCACGACACAGGGGACCTACACCTTC.